The present T cell receptor (beta chain) was sequenced within a study of OX40 agonist ivuxolimab in advanced cancers. Regarding the research as a whole: Ivuxolimab, which targeted the costimulatory receptor OX40 (CD134), was an agonistic, fully human IgG2 monoclonal antibody. Prior anti-PD-1, anti-PD-L1 or anti-CTLA-4 therapy was permitted, and 30% to 45% of dose-escalation patients had received checkpoint inhibitors. Peripheral TCRbeta sequencing was intended to test whether TCR sequence diversity was altered and clonal T-cell expansion was caused by ivuxolimab. Of the roughly 51 patients in dose escalation, some 20 had hepatocellular carcinoma, around 15 had melanoma, 9 had renal cell carcinoma and 9 had head and neck cancer. Three dose-escalation patients achieved partial responses, one with hepatocellular carcinoma and two with cutaneous melanoma. Intravenous ivuxolimab was administered to patients every 2 weeks at six dose levels: 0.01, 0.1, 0.3, 1.5, 3 and 10 mg/kg. The monotherapy dose-escalation portion (N of about 50 patients) of the phase I ivuxolimab trial is reported in the paper. In the dose-escalation cohort, over 65% of patients were male, and the mean age was roughly 60 years, with a range of 23 to 79. On the study overall, not on this receptor specifically: The antigen specificity of the clonally expanded peripheral T cells was not determined. Clonal expansion of both CD4+ and CD8+ blood T cells was observed from baseline to week 6 at doses 0.1 to 3.0 mg/kg. Low levels of normalized T-cell clonal expansion were also shown by some nonresponding patients. After ivuxolimab, expanded clones were on average more numerous among CD8+ T cells than among CD4+ T cells. In partial responders in the 0.1-3.0 mg/kg groups, normalized peripheral clonal expansion was found to be among the lowest, especially among CD8+ T cells.

About this clone: Its antigen remains unidentified. No base quality values were provided; no much bigger clone lies one nucleotide off.

The trial excluded patients who had a history of autoimmune disease or were on systemic immunosuppression. Peripheral blood for TCR sequencing was drawn from every dose cohort at baseline, at cycle 4 day 1 and at cycle 7 day 1. Samples came from an open-label, multicenter, first-in-human phase I dose-escalation trial of ivuxolimab. The trial enrolled adults with locally advanced or metastatic head and neck squamous cell, hepatocellular, melanoma or renal cell carcinoma. Before TCR sequencing, CD4+ and CD8+ T cells were separately sorted from peripheral blood. Genomic DNA was isolated from the sorted cells so that the TCRbeta CDR3 region could be sequenced. The immunoSEQ Assay was used to sequence the TCRbeta CDR3 regions. The table comes from immuneACCESS by way of TCRdb, which keeps in-frame sequences with V and J called. Part of the clones is missing from these tables; in studies checked, under half for an unresolved V gene and the rest for unknown reasons. The sample records some 95,000 clones, under 85% of which are singletons. 3.5% to 4% of the sample goes to the ten largest clones.

The CDR3 has 14 amino acids, counting the end cysteine and phenylalanine. Left in the record is the CDR3 DNA by itself, 42 bases read in frame from the first base. From the germline V gene, CDR1 is SGHTA and CDR2 is FQGTGA. The junction shows trimming of 1 base on V and 4 bases on J, plus 10 bases between the germline ends. This clonotype originated in an adult with an advanced solid tumor such as melanoma, head and neck, liver or kidney cancer. The starting material was CD4+ or CD8+ T cells sorted from blood, obtained in a trial of the OX40 agonist ivuxolimab. The chain uses TRBV7-3 and TRBJ1-1, with TRBD1 tentatively as D gene (6 bases match). The nucleotide sequence reads TGTGCCAGCAGCTTAAAGGGGGGCGGCACTGAAGCTTTCTTT. Protein translation: CASSLKGGGTEAFF.